These T cell receptor beta chains were read from a single sample in a study of CD8 T cells in Susac syndrome. MiXCR was run by TCRdb on the immunoSEQ multiplex PCR reads, yielding one entry per CDR3 protein. The sample yields over 100,000 distinct CDR3 sequences, roughly 95% seen once. Sequenced sample: CD4+ T cells from PBMCs. The receptor source for this set is a human donor in good health. The CDR3 runs from the conserved cysteine through the conserved F or W. The D gene is left open where the match is weak. Clone size is given for some rows only: seen once, a few or many times, or a class if the clone is expanded.

cdr3_aa | cdr3_nt | j_call | v_call | clone_size | d_call
CANLRQGYQPQHF | TGTGCCAACCTAAGACAGGGCTATCAGCCCCAGCATTTT | TRBJ1-5 | TRBV9 | - | TRBD1
CASSQLGAGTGKRFSGYTF | TGCGCCAGCAGTCAGCTGGGCGCCGGGACAGGGAAGAGATTCAGTGGCTACACCTTC | TRBJ1-2 | TRBV23-1 | - | TRBD1
CASSQDWQQETQYF | TGCGCCAGCAGCCAAGATTGGCAGCAAGAGACCCAGTACTTC | TRBJ2-5 | TRBV4-1 | - | -
CASSWEDNSYEQYF | TGCGCCAGCAGCTGGGAGGACAACTCCTACGAGCAGTACTTC | TRBJ2-7 | TRBV5-1 | - | -
CSAIGTVNTEAFF | TGCAGTGCCATCGGGACGGTGAACACTGAAGCTTTCTTT | TRBJ1-1 | TRBV20-1 | - | -
CASRTGSIQYF | TGTGCCAGCAGGACAGGGAGCATTCAGTACTTC | TRBJ2-4 | TRBV4-2 | - | TRBD1
CASSPLGEGNTEAFF | TGTGCCAGCAGCCCCCTCGGGGAGGGGAACACTGAAGCTTTCTTT | TRBJ1-1 | TRBV7-9 | - | -
CASSLERDSGFF | TGTGCCAGCAGCTTAGAAAGGGACAGTGGCTTCTTT | TRBJ1-1 | TRBV7-9 | - | TRBD1
CASSQSWSGANVLTF | TGCGCCAGCAGCCAAAGTTGGTCTGGGGCCAACGTCCTGACTTTC | TRBJ2-6 | TRBV4-3 | - | -
CASSSLSAETQYF | TGTGCCAGCAGTTCTCTCTCCGCAGAGACCCAGTACTTC | TRBJ2-5 | TRBV12-3/TRBV12-4 | - | -
CSARDPDRGSNQPQHF | TGCAGTGCTAGAGACCCGGACAGGGGTAGCAATCAGCCCCAGCATTTT | TRBJ1-5 | TRBV20-1 | - | TRBD1
CASSRQGALNTEAFF | TGTGCCAGCAGTCGGCAGGGAGCCCTGAACACTGAAGCTTTCTTT | TRBJ1-1 | TRBV28 | - | -
CASSPTPGQAANTGELFF | TGTGCCAGCAGCCCAACCCCCGGACAGGCCGCGAACACCGGGGAGCTGTTTTTT | TRBJ2-2 | TRBV6-1 | - | TRBD1
CASSYPAVAYEQYF | TGTGCCAGCAGTTACCCAGCGGTGGCCTACGAGCAGTACTTC | TRBJ2-7 | TRBV6-6 | - | -
CASSVLGLGTEAFF | TGTGCCAGCAGTGTCCTCGGGCTTGGCACTGAAGCTTTCTTT | TRBJ1-1 | TRBV2 | - | -
CSARDPSGVGETQYF | TGCAGTGCTAGAGATCCATCAGGGGTGGGAGAGACCCAGTACTTC | TRBJ2-5 | TRBV20-1 | - | -
CASSPRQGSYGYTF | TGTGCCAGCAGTCCCCGACAGGGCAGCTATGGCTACACCTTC | TRBJ1-2 | TRBV27 | once | TRBD1
CSGIPGLDGSKTQYF | TGCAGCGGAATCCCGGGACTGGACGGGAGTAAGACCCAGTACTTC | TRBJ2-5 | TRBV29-1 | - | -
CASSFQGTGELFF | TGTGCCAGCAGCTTTCAGGGGACCGGGGAGCTGTTTTTT | TRBJ2-2 | TRBV7-3 | - | -
CAWRTGGYNSPLHF | TGTGCCTGGAGGACGGGAGGGTATAATTCACCCCTCCACTTT | TRBJ1-6 | TRBV30 | - | -
CASSPRASGEQYF | TGTGCCAGCAGCCCCCGGGCCTCGGGGGAGCAGTACTTC | TRBJ2-7 | TRBV7-3 | - | -
CASSSTGVKEKLFF | TGTGCCAGCAGCTCAACAGGGGTGAAGGAAAAACTGTTTTTT | TRBJ1-4 | TRBV6-2/TRBV6-3 | - | TRBD1
CASSPGRIETTEAFF | TGTGCCAGCTCACCAGGAAGGATCGAGACAACTGAAGCTTTCTTT | TRBJ1-1 | TRBV18 | - | -
CSVNPDRGANTEAFF | TGCAGCGTTAATCCGGACAGGGGGGCGAACACTGAAGCTTTCTTT | TRBJ1-1 | TRBV29-1 | - | TRBD1
CSARDRKREALFSYEQYF | TGCAGTGCTAGAGATCGGAAGCGGGAGGCCTTATTCTCCTACGAGCAGTACTTC | TRBJ2-7 | TRBV20-1 | - | TRBD2
CSVPRRSKNIQYF | TGCAGCGTCCCAAGACGGTCCAAAAACATTCAGTACTTC | TRBJ2-4 | TRBV29-1 | - | -
CAWATGNSNQPQHF | TGTGCCTGGGCGACGGGTAATAGCAATCAGCCCCAGCATTTT | TRBJ1-5 | TRBV30 | - | -
CAWSVAGAKTQYF | TGTGCCTGGAGTGTAGCGGGGGCGAAGACCCAGTACTTC | TRBJ2-5 | TRBV30 | - | TRBD2
CASSLRTGGRYEQYF | TGTGCCAGCAGTTTGAGGACAGGGGGTCGGTACGAGCAGTACTTC | TRBJ2-7 | TRBV12-3/TRBV12-4 | - | TRBD1
CATTSGGASETQYF | TGTGCCACTACTAGCGGGGGGGCCTCAGAGACCCAGTACTTC | TRBJ2-5 | TRBV10-3 | - | TRBD2
CASSQGSGSNNEQYF | TGTGCCAGCAGCCAAGGTAGCGGGAGTAACAACGAGCAGTACTTC | TRBJ2-7 | TRBV3-1 | - | TRBD2
CSAYPGDHSGRYYNEQFF | TGCAGCGCATATCCCGGGGATCATAGCGGGAGATACTACAATGAGCAGTTCTTC | TRBJ2-1 | TRBV29-1 | - | TRBD2
CASSQDPRVAAFF | TGCGCCAGCAGCCAAGATCCCAGGGTGGCAGCTTTCTTT | TRBJ1-1 | TRBV4-1 | - | -
CASSPKGGGSTDTQYF | TGTGCCAGCAGTCCTAAGGGGGGCGGTAGCACAGATACGCAGTATTTT | TRBJ2-3 | TRBV3-1 | - | -
CASSPSTGNSPLHF | TGTGCCAGCAGCCCATCCACGGGGAATTCACCCCTCCACTTT | TRBJ1-6 | TRBV3-1 | - | -
CASRVGGLNTEAFF | TGTGCCAGTAGAGTCGGAGGGTTGAACACTGAAGCTTTCTTT | TRBJ1-1 | TRBV19 | - | -
CASSPVGRGDRETQYF | TGTGCCAGCAGCCCAGTGGGCAGGGGTGATCGAGAGACCCAGTACTTC | TRBJ2-5 | TRBV3-1 | once | -
CASSLDGTGNTIYF | TGTGCCAGCAGCTTGGACGGAACTGGAAACACCATATATTTT | TRBJ1-3 | TRBV11-1 | - | -
CSVGYSDGYTF | TGCAGCGTTGGATACAGCGATGGCTACACCTTC | TRBJ1-2 | TRBV29-1 | - | -
CASSLSSLYNEQFF | TGTGCCAGCAGTTTGAGCTCGCTCTACAATGAGCAGTTCTTC | TRBJ2-1 | TRBV6-2/TRBV6-3 | - | -
CASSQGLNVRDTQYF | TGTGCCAGCAGCCAAGGGTTAAACGTGCGGGATACGCAGTATTTT | TRBJ2-3 | TRBV3-1 | - | -
CASSQGAASYEQYF | TGTGCCAGCAGCCAGGGGGCGGCCTCCTACGAGCAGTACTTC | TRBJ2-7 | TRBV7-3 | few | TRBD1
CASSELDSQETQYF | TGTGCCAGCAGTGAATTGGACTCCCAAGAGACCCAGTACTTC | TRBJ2-5 | TRBV25-1 | - | -
CASRSDRGPYEQYF | TGTGCCAGCAGATCGGACAGGGGGCCATACGAGCAGTACTTC | TRBJ2-7 | TRBV28 | - | TRBD1
CSARGQGGEKLFF | TGCAGTGCTAGAGGACAGGGAGGTGAAAAACTGTTTTTT | TRBJ1-4 | TRBV20-1 | - | TRBD1
CASSATGPLGEQFF | TGCGCCAGCAGCGCGACAGGTCCCCTGGGTGAGCAGTTCTTC | TRBJ2-1 | TRBV4-3 | - | -
CASSLGPNSYEQYF | TGCGCCAGCAGCTTGGGACCGAACTCCTACGAGCAGTACTTC | TRBJ2-7 | TRBV5-1 | - | -
CASRRDGNTDTQYF | TGTGCCAGCAGAAGGGACGGAAACACAGATACGCAGTATTTT | TRBJ2-3 | TRBV7-9 | - | -
CASSLLGQANQPQHF | TGTGCCAGCAGCTTACTAGGACAGGCCAATCAGCCCCAGCATTTT | TRBJ1-5 | TRBV7-2 | - | TRBD1
CASIAAGQGARQPQHF | TGTGCCAGTATCGCAGCGGGACAGGGGGCAAGGCAGCCCCAGCATTTT | TRBJ1-5 | TRBV19 | - | TRBD1
CASSLLLGGSGGTDTQYF | TGTGCCAGCAGCTTACTATTAGGGGGTAGCGGGGGCACAGATACGCAGTATTTT | TRBJ2-3 | TRBV13 | - | TRBD2